What follows are 15 T cell receptor beta chains derived from one specimen sequenced in a study of human T cells and chemical hapten exposure. Time point: patch test 3, about 24 weeks after DPC sensitization. The treatment: therapeutic diphenylcyclopropenone sensitization with weekly scalp DPC. TCRdb reprocessed the RACE reads with MiXCR, giving one entry per CDR3 protein. The repertoire includes about 82,000 distinct CDR3 sequences, over 10% of them detected once, and 5.7% sits in the top ten. Sequences were derived from whole blood, sampled in connection with sensitization to the hapten diphenylcyclopropenone (DPC). The receptors were gathered from a woman aged 50 to 65 with alopecia areata. Some clones in this sample may be carry-over from other donors' samples.

CDR3 protein: CASSPVDSRSYEQYF. The CDR3 DNA sequence: TGTGCCAGCAGCCCGGTGGACAGTCGCTCCTACGAGCAGTACTTC. The genes are TRBV5-8 and TRBJ2-7, with D perhaps matching TRBD1 (6 bases). There are 15 residues in the CDR3. Germline V CDR1 and CDR2: SGHTS, YDEGEE. V was pared by 4 bases and J by 0 bases, with 14 bases between.

This clonotype was observed a handful of times. The chain links TRBV9 to TRBJ2-1, with D unclear. From germline, CDR1 is SGDLS and CDR2 YYNGEE. This CDR3 is built from 12 residues. The germline V and J ends were trimmed by 4 bases and 10 bases, with 12 bases remaining between them. Here the CDR3 reads CASSPRPGEQFF. CDR3 sequence (DNA): TGTGCCAGCAGCCCCCGCCCCGGCGAGCAGTTCTTC.

This clonotype was detected many times. The chain recombines TRBV3-1 with TRBJ2-7, with no clear D. V dropped 0 bases and J dropped 4 bases, with 7 bases sitting between them. This CDR3 contains 13 residues. From germline, CDR1 is LGHDT and CDR2 YNNKEL (reference sequence). The CDR3 bases are TGTGCCAGCAGCCAAGACGCGCTTTACGAGCAGTACTTC. Its translation: CASSQDALYEQYF.

The rearrangement uses TRBV29-1 and TRBJ2-7; possible D gene TRBD2, 5 bases. The CDR3 length is 11 residues. The V end was cut by 7 bases, the J end by 7 bases, with 14 bases between. Looked up from germline, CDR1 is SQVTM and CDR2 is ANQGSEA. In DNA form, the CDR3 reads TGCAGCGCCGGAACTAGTTTGGAGCAGTACTTC. Protein product: CSAGTSLEQYF.

This clonotype has just a few counts. This chain connects TRBV19 to TRBJ1-3; no definite D call. This CDR3 is built from 15 residues. V dropped 5 bases and J dropped 3 bases, with 14 bases sitting between them. Looked up from germline, CDR1 is LNHDA and CDR2 is SQIVND (reference sequence). The CDR3 nucleotides are TGTGCCAGTAGTTACCGGGCTTCCCTTGGAAACACCATATATTTT. This sequence encodes CASSYRASLGNTIYF.

This clonotype has ten or more counts. The rearrangement links TRBV7-9 to TRBJ2-1, with 9 nucleotides matching TRBD2. The CDR3 spans 19 residues. Germline assignment: CDR1 SEHNR and CDR2 FQNEAQ (reference sequence). Trimming cost V 1 base and J 0 bases; bases outside gene matches: 10. The CDR3 reads CASSLVRLADVSSYNEQFF. CDR3 in DNA: TGTGCCAGCAGCTTAGTTCGACTAGCGGACGTAAGCTCCTACAATGAGCAGTTCTTC.

This clonotype was found a few times. V gene TRBV29-1 combines with J gene TRBJ1-1, with D tentatively TRBD1 (5 bases). CDR3 length: 13 amino acids. The V end was cut by 4 bases, the J end by 5 bases, with 14 bases between. Germline CDR1 and CDR2: SQVTM and ANQGSEA. This CDR3 reads CSVVLGQGTEAFF. CDR3 in DNA: TGCAGCGTTGTGTTGGGGCAAGGGACTGAAGCTTTCTTT.

In this sample, this clonotype turned up a few times. J is TRBJ2-1 and V is TRBV5-1; D call uncertain. Looked up from germline, CDR1 is SGHRS and CDR2 is YFSETQ. V gave up 4 bases and J gave up 6 bases, with 17 bases separating them. The CDR3 extends over 15 amino acids. CDR3 amino acids: CASSLGGSEFNEQFF. The CDR3 region has the DNA TGCGCCAGCAGCCTAGGTGGGTCCGAATTCAATGAGCAGTTCTTC.

Only a few counts were recorded for this clonotype. This chain uses TRBV28 with TRBJ1-1, with 7 bases fitting TRBD1. This CDR3 is 14 amino acids long. Germline V lookup: CDR1 MDHEN, CDR2 SYDVKM. Unmatched junction bases numbered 5, after V lost 6 bases and J lost 1 base. The CDR3 DNA reads as TGTGCCAGCAGCCTCCGACAGGGGAACACTGAAGCTTTCTTT. Translated, it gives CASSLRQGNTEAFF.

This clonotype was seen only a few times. The V gene is TRBV11-2, the J gene TRBJ2-7; weak D call: TRBD1 (5 bases). The CDR3 is made up of 15 amino acids. CDR1 is SGHAT and CDR2 is FQNNGV in the germline V gene. V lost 0 bases to trimming and J lost 1 base, with 10 bases between them. This CDR3 reads CASSLELQVSYEQYF. CDR3 DNA: TGTGCCAGCAGCTTAGAATTACAGGTATCCTACGAGCAGTACTTC.

This rearrangement joins TRBV7-2 to TRBJ2-1; 14 bases are a match to TRBD2. The germline gives CDR1 SGHTA, CDR2 FQGNSA. With 1 base clipped from V and 6 bases from J, the junction kept 5 bases outside the gene matches. This CDR3 spans 17 amino acids. The DNA of the CDR3 is TGTGCCAGCAGCTTAGAGGGGACTAGCGGGAGAATCAATGAGCAGTTCTTC. As protein: CASSLEGTSGRINEQFF.

The chain recombines TRBV29-1 with TRBJ2-7; TRBD1 agrees at 9 bases. The CDR3 totals 15 residues. V lost 0 bases to trimming and J lost 2 bases; unmatched junction nucleotides: 5. The germline gives CDR1 SQVTM, CDR2 ANQGSEA. The DNA for the CDR3 is TGCAGCGTTGAAGATAGGGGACAGGGAACCTACGAGCAGTACTTC. It encodes CSVEDRGQGTYEQYF.

The J gene is TRBJ1-5, the V gene TRBV7-9, with 7 bases that match TRBD1. The CDR3 contains 12 residues. V was clipped by 1 base and J by 10 bases; unmatched bases: 1. Germline V gene data show CDR1 as SEHNR and CDR2 as FQNEAQ (reference sequence). The CDR3 coding sequence is TGTGCCAGCAGCTTAGGACAGGGACCCCAGCATTTT. Translation gives CASSLGQGPQHF.

This clonotype was counted at least ten times. The chain combines TRBV6-2 or TRBV6-3 with TRBJ2-1; TRBD2 aligns across 7 bases. The CDR3 loop spans 13 amino acids. Germline loops: CDR1 MNHEY, CDR2 SVGEGT. V lost 10 bases and J lost 0; bases outside the gene matches: 3. CDR3 DNA sequence: TGTGCCACAAAGCGGGACTCCTACAATGAGCAGTTCTTC. Translation: CATKRDSYNEQFF.

There are a few counts of this clonotype. The chain uses TRBV5-8 and TRBJ2-3; D might be TRBD1 (5 bases). The CDR3 is made up of 17 amino acids. Germline V gives CDR1 SGHTS, CDR2 YDEGEE. V lost 4 bases to trimming and J lost 3 bases, with 21 bases between them. The CDR3 nucleotides are TGTGCCAGCAGCGGAGACAGCCTTTATGTTGGTACAGATACGCAGTATTTT. The encoded protein is CASSGDSLYVGTDTQYF. The entire variable domain, with the rest obtained from reference TRBV5-8 and TRBJ2-3, is as follows: EAGVTQSPTHLIKTRGQQATLRCSPISGHTSVYWYQQALGLGLQFLLWYDEGEERNRGNFPPRFSGRQFPNYSSELNVNALELEDSALYLCASSGDSLYVGTDTQYFGPGTRLTVL.